A single sample is the source of the 25 T cell receptor beta chains below, sequenced in a study of blood T cell repertoires in COVID-19. TCRdb's table, derived via immunoSEQ multiplex PCR, lists solely in-frame clones and lacks some. The repertoire includes about 240,000 clones, approximately 78% of them detected once, and less than 3.5% sits in the top ten. Sequenced sample: peripheral blood. These TCRs come from a woman between 18 and 29 years old with acute or convalescent COVID-19.

The rearrangement joins TRBV7-9 to TRBJ1-2; D possibly corresponds to TRBD1 (5 bases). The V gene's germline CDR1 is SEHNR and CDR2 FQNEAQ (reference sequence). V was pared by 0 bases and J by 8 bases, with 10 bases between. The CDR3 is made up of 13 amino acids. CDR3 nucleotides: TGTGCCAGCAGCTTAGCGGCAGGGCGAGGCTACACCTTC. Its protein product is CASSLAAGRGYTF. Full variable domain (remainder filled in from reference TRBV7-9 and TRBJ1-2): DTGVSQNPRHKITKRGQNVTFRCDPISEHNRLYWYRQTLGQGPEFLTYFQNEAQLEKSRLLSDRFSAERPKGSFSTLEIQRTEQGDSAMYLCASSLAAGRGYTFGSGTRLTVV.

The chain couples TRBV15 to TRBJ2-3, with 7 bases identical to TRBD2. Germline V gene data show CDR1 as LNHNV and CDR2 as YYDKDF (reference sequence). The CDR3 length is 14 residues. With 1 base clipped from V and 4 bases from J, the junction kept 2 bases outside the gene matches. The CDR3 protein is CATSRAGGADTQYF. CDR3 DNA sequence: TGTGCCACCAGCAGAGCGGGGGGAGCAGATACGCAGTATTTT.

The chain recombines TRBV5-4 with TRBJ2-2, with TRBD2 identical over 12 bases. J lost 5 bases, V lost 2 bases, and 1 base had no gene match. The CDR3 contains 15 residues. Germline CDR1 and CDR2: SGHNT and YYREEE (reference sequence). DNA for the CDR3: TGTGCCAGCAGCTTAGGACTAGCGGGAACCGGGGAGCTGTTTTTT. Translating it yields CASSLGLAGTGELFF.

J is TRBJ2-2 and V is TRBV7-2; D may be TRBD1 (5 bases). With 4 bases removed from V and 2 bases from J, the gap between germline ends came to 14 bases. This CDR3 has 16 residues. Germline values: CDR1 SGHTA, CDR2 FQGNSA. CDR3 in DNA: TGTGCCAGCAGCTCTGGGGCTACACGTAACACCGGGGAGCTGTTTTTT. This sequence encodes CASSSGATRNTGELFF.

The genes are TRBV18 and TRBJ2-7, with 13 positions matching TRBD2. The CDR3 contains 17 residues. The V and J ends lost 6 bases and 5 bases, in that order; junction bases with no gene match: 13. Germline lookup yields CDR1 KGHSH and CDR2 LQKENI. The CDR3 region has the DNA TGTGCCAGCTCGCTCAGCGGGACTAGCGGGATGGGAAACGAGCAGTACTTC. It yields the protein CASSLSGTSGMGNEQYF.

The V and J genes are TRBV27 and TRBJ2-2; TRBD2 agrees at 7 bases. J was trimmed by 1 base and V by 5 bases; bases with no gene match: 7. The CDR3 has 16 residues. The germline CDR1 and CDR2 sequences are MNHEY and SMNVEV (reference sequence). For the CDR3, the DNA is TGTGCCAGCAGTGCGGTCGGACTAGAGAACACCGGGGAGCTGTTTTTT. The encoded protein is CASSAVGLENTGELFF.

The CDR3 DNA reads as TGTGCCAGCAGCACGGGGGAATACGAGCAGTACTTC. Translating gives CASSTGEYEQYF. The chain uses TRBV6-2 or TRBV6-3 and TRBJ2-7; tentatively, D is TRBD2 (6 bases). CDR1 and CDR2 from the germline V gene are MNHEY and SVGEGT. Trimming shortened V by 6 bases and J by 4 bases, and 10 bases separated the two germline ends. The CDR3 has 12 amino acids.

This clone showed up just a few times. The rearrangement links TRBV27 to TRBJ2-7; D call uncertain. Trimming left V 6 bases short and J 0 bases short, with 18 bases between. The germline V gene has CDR1 MNHEY and CDR2 SMNVEV (reference sequence). The CDR3 has 16 amino acids. Here the CDR3 reads CASSYHPRLASYEQYF. In nucleotides, the CDR3 is TGTGCCAGCAGCTACCATCCGCGACTGGCCTCCTACGAGCAGTACTTC.

The chain links TRBV7-9 to TRBJ2-3; 14 nucleotides match TRBD2. The trim removed 5 bases at V and 5 bases at J, leaving 12 bases unmatched. The germline V gene encodes CDR1 SEHNR and CDR2 FQNEAQ (reference sequence). The CDR3 is 18 residues long. DNA for the CDR3: TGTGCCAGCAGCCCCTACGGACTAGCGGGAGGCGTTGGAGATACGCAGTATTTT. It encodes CASSPYGLAGGVGDTQYF.

V and J are TRBV5-1 and TRBJ2-5, with D unresolved. CDR3 length equals 12 residues. The germline gives CDR1 SGHRS, CDR2 YFSETQ. Trimming shortened V by 5 bases and J by 0 bases, and 5 bases separated the two germline ends. DNA of the CDR3: TGCGCCAGCAGTCTTAACCAAGAGACCCAGTACTTC. Protein sequence: CASSLNQETQYF.

This clone was recorded many times. The chain combines TRBV7-9 with TRBJ1-1; D is undetermined. Germline CDR1 is SEHNR and CDR2 is FQNEAQ (reference sequence). The CDR3 spans 12 residues. V lost 8 bases to trimming and J lost 1 base, with 8 bases between them. CDR3 in amino acids: CASSTENTEAFF. The CDR3 DNA reads TGTGCCAGCTCCACAGAGAACACTGAAGCTTTCTTT.

In DNA form, the CDR3 reads TGTGCCAGTAGCGTAGCGGGAGCGAGAACCGGGGAGCTGTTTTTT. This translates into CASSVAGARTGELFF. The chain couples TRBV19 to TRBJ2-2, with 9 bases aligning to TRBD2. Trimming at V came to 6 bases and at J to 5 bases, leaving 7 bases not matched to a gene. Germline V lookup: CDR1 LNHDA, CDR2 SQIVND (reference sequence). The CDR3 sequence is 15 residues long.

V gene TRBV5-4 combines with J gene TRBJ1-2, with a possible D match to TRBD1 (6 bases). The CDR3 has 16 residues. Germline lookup yields CDR1 SGHNT and CDR2 YYREEE (reference sequence). The ends were cut back, 1 base at V and 4 bases at J, with 17 bases in the middle. This chain's CDR3 is CASSLMGETGSYGYTF. CDR3 DNA: TGTGCCAGCAGCTTGATGGGGGAGACAGGAAGCTATGGCTACACCTTC.

The CDR3 DNA sequence: TGTGCCAGCAGCCCCCGACGGGGTGAGGAGACCCAGTACTTC. It encodes CASSPRRGEETQYF. The rearrangement joins TRBV7-2 to TRBJ2-5, with D possibly matching TRBD2 (5 bases). CDR1 SGHTA and CDR2 FQGNSA come from the germline V gene. The CDR3 is 14 amino acids. Trimming shortened V by 5 bases and J by 5 bases, and 15 bases separated the two germline ends.

The chain carries TRBV18 and TRBJ1-5; 7 bases agree with TRBD1. Looked up from germline, CDR1 is KGHSH and CDR2 is LQKENI. This CDR3 has 16 residues. With V trimmed by 2 bases and J by 0 bases, 4 bases remained unmatched. Here the CDR3 reads CASSPGTAYSNQPQHF. The CDR3 DNA reads TGTGCCAGCTCACCAGGGACAGCTTATAGCAATCAGCCCCAGCATTTT.

The CDR3 here is CASSPTSGAPSYEQYF. The DNA for the CDR3 is TGTGCCAGCAGCCCAACTAGCGGGGCCCCCTCCTACGAGCAGTACTTC. This chain links TRBV3-1 (or the pseudogene TRBV3-2) with TRBJ2-7; 10 bases fit TRBD2. V gave up 4 bases and J gave up 0 bases; unmatched junction bases: 6. From germline, CDR1 is LGHDT and CDR2 YNNKEL (reference sequence). This CDR3 region has 16 residues.

This clone was counted once. The chain recombines TRBV6-4 with TRBJ2-2; a possible D gene is TRBD1 (5 bases). Trimming removed 3 bases at V and 4 bases at J, with 18 bases between. This CDR3 comprises 17 residues. Per germline, CDR1 MRHNA and CDR2 SNTAGT. DNA for the CDR3: TGTGCCAGCAGTGATAGCCCCCTCGCAGGGATCACCGGGGAGCTGTTTTTT. Its translation: CASSDSPLAGITGELFF.

This chain links TRBV20-1 with TRBJ2-5, with a weak D call TRBD1 (6 bases). The V and J ends lost 3 bases and 5 bases respectively, with 16 bases between them. Germline loops: CDR1 DFQATT, CDR2 SNEGSKA (reference sequence). CDR3 length equals 14 residues. CDR3 bases: TGCAGTGCTAGTGACAGGAAGGGGTCGGAGACCCAGTACTTC. This translates into CSASDRKGSETQYF.

The chain recombines TRBV18 with TRBJ2-1; 8 bases line up with TRBD2. The ends lost 4 bases at V and 9 bases at J; junction bases unmatched: 8. Germline V gives CDR1 KGHSH, CDR2 LQKENI. The CDR3 consists of 14 residues. The CDR3 loop is CASSRREASGEQFF. Here the CDR3 DNA reads TGTGCCAGCTCACGGCGGGAGGCCTCCGGTGAGCAGTTCTTC.

The V and J genes are TRBV19 and TRBJ1-5; TRBD1 matches 10 bases. V dropped 6 bases and J dropped 1; count of bases not matched to a gene: 9. CDR3 length equals 17 residues. CDR1 LNHDA and CDR2 SQIVND come from the germline V gene (reference sequence). The CDR3 here is CASRSPGTGASNQPQHF. CDR3 nucleotide sequence: TGTGCCAGTAGGAGTCCCGGGACAGGGGCGAGCAATCAGCCCCAGCATTTT.

This CDR3 is CSAPGLAGGNPTGELFF. The CDR3, as DNA: TGCAGCGCCCCGGGACTAGCGGGAGGGAATCCCACCGGGGAGCTGTTTTTT. The chain employs TRBV29-1 and TRBJ2-2, with TRBD2 matching over 16 bases. Germline CDR1 SQVTM, CDR2 ANQGSEA. This CDR3 contains 17 residues. V dropped 7 bases and J dropped 4; count of bases not matched to a gene: 9.

This clone was recorded only once. The J gene is TRBJ2-3, the V gene TRBV9, with unresolved D. V lost 4 bases and J 0 bases, leaving 9 bases between the germline ends. The germline gives CDR1 SGDLS, CDR2 YYNGEE. The CDR3 is 14 amino acids. The CDR3, as DNA: TGTGCCAGCAGCATACAATCTAGCACAGATACGCAGTATTTT. Translating gives CASSIQSSTDTQYF.

This chain uses TRBV27 with TRBJ1-1, with a tentative D call TRBD1 (6 bases). V was cut by 5 bases and J by 1 base, with 17 bases left in between. The CDR3 consists of 16 residues. Germline V CDR1 and CDR2: MNHEY, SMNVEV (reference sequence). The CDR3 DNA reads TGTGCCAGCAGTCTACAGGGATTTGGAACGAACACTGAAGCTTTCTTT. Residues: CASSLQGFGTNTEAFF.

The chain uses TRBV12-5 and TRBJ2-2; TRBD2 might be the D (5 bases). The V end was cut by 6 bases, the J end by 4 bases, with 6 bases between. This CDR3 is built from 12 residues. Germline lookup yields CDR1 LGHNT and CDR2 FRNRAP. The CDR3 DNA is TGTGCTAGTGGGACTATCACCGGGGAGCTGTTTTTT. The encoded protein is CASGTITGELFF. Combining the CDR3 with reference TRBV12-5 and TRBJ2-2 gives the whole variable domain DARVTQTPRHKVTEMGQEVTMRCQPILGHNTVFWYRQTMMQGLELLAYFRNRAPLDDSGMPKDRFSAEMPDATLATLKIQPSEPRDSAVYFCASGTITGELFFGEGSRLTVL.

This chain connects TRBV6-2 or TRBV6-3 to TRBJ2-7; possible D gene TRBD2, 6 bases. Looked up from germline, CDR1 is MNHEY and CDR2 is SVGEGT. Trimming removed 0 bases from V and 4 bases from J, with 19 bases in between. CDR3 length: 17 amino acids. The chain's CDR3 is CASSYSSVMVAAYEQYF. The CDR3 DNA reads TGTGCCAGCAGTTACTCCTCTGTCATGGTAGCGGCATACGAGCAGTACTTC.